This entry lists 17 T cell receptor beta chains sequenced from one sample in a study of blood T cell repertoires in COVID-19. This table comes from immunoSEQ multiplex PCR, and its TCRdb copy is limited to in-frame clones, with some not included. The top ten clones hold around 4.9% of a sample with roughly 120,000 clones, around nine tenths of them seen once. The sequenced sample was peripheral blood. The source of these receptors is a human donor in a cohort sampled during active COVID-19.

The chain links TRBV24-1 to TRBJ2-5; 9 nucleotides line up with TRBD1. Germline CDR1 KGHDR, CDR2 SFDVKD. V gave up 0 bases and J gave up 5 bases; unmatched junction bases: 12. The CDR3 consists of 18 residues. CDR3 sequence (DNA): TGTGCCACCAGTGATTTGGGCGGGACAGGGCTTCAGGGGGAGACCCAGTACTTC. Protein: CATSDLGGTGLQGETQYF.

This sequence joins TRBV7-2 and TRBJ2-1; 7 bases fit TRBD1. From germline, CDR1 is SGHTA and CDR2 FQGNSA. V was pared by 5 bases and J by 4 bases, with 8 bases of the junction left unmatched. This CDR3 is built from 15 residues. The CDR3 DNA sequence: TGTGCCAGCAGCCAATCGGGACAGACATACAATGAGCAGTTCTTC. Its protein product is CASSQSGQTYNEQFF.

This clone has a single count. The chain employs TRBV6-5 and TRBJ2-7; D unclear. The V gene lost 0 bases and the J gene lost 4 bases, with 13 bases spanning the gap. The CDR3 contains 15 residues. Germline-derived CDR1 and CDR2 are MNHEY and SVGAGI. The CDR3 DNA reads as TGTGCCAGCAGTTACTCGAGGTCCTCCCCTTACGAGCAGTACTTC. Its protein product is CASSYSRSSPYEQYF.

Only a few counts were recorded for this clone. This chain uses TRBV5-1 with TRBJ2-1, with TRBD2 as a possible D gene (5 bases). Trimming took off 4 bases at V and 13 bases at J, with 24 bases between the two ends. CDR3 length: 15 residues. The germline V gene has CDR1 SGHRS and CDR2 YFSETQ. The CDR3 DNA reads as TGCGCCAGCAGCCTCGAAAAGCTAGCTCCATCTTCCCAGTTCTTC. Translation gives CASSLEKLAPSSQFF.

CDR3 DNA sequence: TGTGCCAGCTCCCCAGACCTTAGCGGGGGAAATTACAATGAGCAGTTCTTC. Protein: CASSPDLSGGNYNEQFF. This chain uses TRBV18 with TRBJ2-1, with 9 nucleotides matching TRBD2. V lost 6 bases and J lost 4; bases outside the gene matches: 13. There are 17 residues in the CDR3. CDR1 and CDR2 (germline): KGHSH, LQKENI.

This clone was seen a few times. V usage is TRBV6-6 and J usage is TRBJ2-1; D ambiguous. Trimming removed 2 bases from V and 10 bases from J, with 12 bases in between. This CDR3 is 13 amino acids long. CDR1 is MNHNY, CDR2 SVGAGI, per germline (reference sequence). The chain's CDR3 is CASSYETTHEQFF. DNA of the CDR3: TGTGCCAGCAGTTACGAAACCACACACGAGCAGTTCTTC.

This chain joins TRBV5-1 and TRBJ2-2; 7 positions agree with TRBD2. With 0 bases clipped from V and 5 bases from J, the junction kept 7 bases outside the gene matches. CDR1 and CDR2 (germline): SGHRS, YFSETQ. The CDR3 contains 16 residues. CDR3 residues: CASSLAGEAGTGELFF. The CDR3 nucleotides read TGCGCCAGCAGCTTGGCCGGGGAAGCGGGGACCGGGGAGCTGTTTTTT. Together with reference TRBV5-1 and TRBJ2-2, the CDR3 gives the full variable domain: KAGVTQTPRYLIKTRGQQVTLSCSPISGHRSVSWYQQTPGQGLQFLFEYFSETQRNKGNFPGRFSGRQFSNSRSEMNVSTLELGDSALYLCASSLAGEAGTGELFFGEGSRLTVL.

The CDR3 nucleotides read TGCGCCAGCAGCCAAGTCTTCCAGGGTGGAGCCGGGGAGCTGTTTTTT. Encoded protein: CASSQVFQGGAGELFF. The chain carries TRBV4-3 and TRBJ2-2; tentative D call: TRBD1 (5 bases). The germline V and J ends were trimmed by 1 base and 6 bases, with 15 bases remaining between them. Germline V gives CDR1 LGHNA, CDR2 YSLEER. This CDR3 region has 16 residues.

The chain joins TRBV15 to TRBJ2-2, with a tentative D call TRBD1 (7 bases). There are 16 residues in the CDR3. From germline, CDR1 is LNHNV and CDR2 YYDKDF (reference sequence). The V gene lost 1 base and the J gene lost 4 bases, with 13 bases spanning the gap. The CDR3 sequence: CATSRGGGTVTGELFF. CDR3 in DNA: TGTGCCACCAGCAGAGGGGGCGGGACAGTCACCGGGGAGCTGTTTTTT.

This clone appeared once. The chain joins TRBV5-6 to TRBJ2-1; no reliable D call. This CDR3 region has 11 residues. Germline V lookup: CDR1 SGHDT, CDR2 YYEEEE. Trimming took 3 bases from V and 9 from J, leaving 7 bases between them. CDR3 residues: CASSYFGEQFF. CDR3 in DNA: TGTGCCAGCAGCTACTTCGGTGAGCAGTTCTTC.

The rearrangement joins TRBV4-2 to TRBJ1-4, with D tentatively TRBD1 (6 bases). With 1 base removed from V and 8 bases from J, the gap between germline ends came to 17 bases. Germline CDR1 LGHNA, CDR2 YNFKEQ. The CDR3 totals 16 residues. The CDR3 coding sequence is TGTGCCAGCAGCCAAGCCGTCGGCAGGGGACCCGAAAAACTGTTTTTT. Amino acids: CASSQAVGRGPEKLFF.

The V call is TRBV3-1 (or the pseudogene TRBV3-2), the J call TRBJ2-7; 7 bases map to TRBD2. Germline trimming cut 4 bases from V and 5 bases from J; bases unmatched to any gene: 11. Looked up from germline, CDR1 is LGHDT and CDR2 is YNNKEL (reference sequence). The CDR3 consists of 15 residues. In DNA, the CDR3 is TGTGCCAGCAGCCCCTCCCGGGACTACCGGAACGAGCAGTACTTC. Translated, it gives CASSPSRDYRNEQYF.

The CDR3 spells CASSKWTGDYNEQFF. DNA of the CDR3: TGTGCCAGCAGCAAGTGGACAGGGGACTACAATGAGCAGTTCTTC. V and J are TRBV7-2 and TRBJ2-1; 9 positions agree with TRBD1. This CDR3 is built from 15 residues. With 5 bases clipped from V and 3 bases from J, the junction kept 5 bases outside the gene matches. Germline lookup yields CDR1 SGHTA and CDR2 FQGNSA.

V usage is TRBV7-2 and J usage is TRBJ2-1; 13 nucleotides align to TRBD2. The J segment lost 4 bases and the V segment lost 1 base, leaving 1 base of the junction unmatched. This CDR3 spans 16 amino acids. CDR1 and CDR2 from the germline V gene are SGHTA and FQGNSA. The CDR3 bases are TGTGCCAGCAGCTTAGGGGGACTAGCGGGGTACAATGAGCAGTTCTTC. This encodes CASSLGGLAGYNEQFF.

The chain has TRBV6-5 and TRBJ2-1; TRBD2 matches 9 bases. The junction had 8 bases not matched to a gene; V was cut back by 5 bases and J by 6 bases. This CDR3 comprises 15 residues. Germline-derived CDR1 and CDR2 are MNHEY and SVGAGI. The CDR3 DNA follows: TGTGCCAGCAGTACGACTAGCGGAGCCCCCAATGAGCAGTTCTTC. Protein: CASSTTSGAPNEQFF.

V is TRBV19 and J is TRBJ2-2; no definite D call. Trimming removed 3 bases at V and 0 bases at J, with 17 bases between. Looked up from germline, CDR1 is LNHDA and CDR2 is SQIVND (reference sequence). CDR3 length equals 18 residues. The CDR3 sequence is CASSINGPSTTNTGELFF. CDR3 in DNA: TGTGCCAGTAGTATTAATGGCCCATCAACTACGAACACCGGGGAGCTGTTTTTT. The full variable domain, with the rest looked up from reference TRBV19 and TRBJ2-2, is DGGITQSPKYLFRKEGQNVTLSCEQNLNHDAMYWYRQDPGQGLRLIYYSQIVNDFQKGDIAEGYSVSREKKESFPLTVTSAQKNPTAFYLCASSINGPSTTNTGELFFGEGSRLTVL.

J is TRBJ1-2 and V is TRBV6-5; perhaps TRBD1 as D (5 bases). CDR1 and CDR2 (germline): MNHEY, SVGAGI. With 2 bases removed from V and 2 bases from J, the gap between germline ends came to 9 bases. The CDR3 is 14 amino acids. The CDR3 spells CASSYSRVNYGYTF. The CDR3 region has the DNA TGTGCCAGCAGTTACAGCAGGGTAAACTATGGCTACACCTTC.